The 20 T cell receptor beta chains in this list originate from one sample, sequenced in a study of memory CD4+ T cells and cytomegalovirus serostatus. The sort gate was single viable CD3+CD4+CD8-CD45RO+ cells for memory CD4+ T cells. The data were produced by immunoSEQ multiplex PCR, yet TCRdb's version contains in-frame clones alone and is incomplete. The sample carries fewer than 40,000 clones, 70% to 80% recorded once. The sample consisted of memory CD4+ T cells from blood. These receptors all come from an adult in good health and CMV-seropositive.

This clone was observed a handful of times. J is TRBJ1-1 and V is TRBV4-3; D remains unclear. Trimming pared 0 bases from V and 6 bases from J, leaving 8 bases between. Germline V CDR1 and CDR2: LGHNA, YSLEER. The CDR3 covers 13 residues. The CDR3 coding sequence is TGCGCCAGCAGCCAAGACGGACGCTCTGAAGCTTTCTTT. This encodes CASSQDGRSEAFF.

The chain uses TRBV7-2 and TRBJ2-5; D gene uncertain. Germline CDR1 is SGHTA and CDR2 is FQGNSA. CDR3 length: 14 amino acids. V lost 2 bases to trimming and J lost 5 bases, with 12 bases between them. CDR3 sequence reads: CASSLTPVGETQYF. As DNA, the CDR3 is TGTGCCAGCAGCTTAACCCCCGTCGGGGAGACCCAGTACTTC.

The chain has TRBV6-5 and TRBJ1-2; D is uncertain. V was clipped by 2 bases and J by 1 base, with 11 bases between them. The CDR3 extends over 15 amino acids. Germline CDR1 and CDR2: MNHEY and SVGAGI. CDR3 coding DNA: TGTGCCAGCAGTTACGATCTAGATTTTAACTATGGCTACACCTTC. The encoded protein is CASSYDLDFNYGYTF.

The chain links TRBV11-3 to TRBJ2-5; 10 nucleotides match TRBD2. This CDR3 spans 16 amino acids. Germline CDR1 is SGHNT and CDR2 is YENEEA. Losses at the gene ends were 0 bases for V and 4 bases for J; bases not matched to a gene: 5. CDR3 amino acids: CASSLDLSGGPETQYF. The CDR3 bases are TGTGCCAGCAGCTTAGATCTTAGCGGGGGGCCAGAGACCCAGTACTTC. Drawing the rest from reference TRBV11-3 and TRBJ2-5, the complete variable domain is EAGVVQSPRYKIIEKKQPVAFWCNPISGHNTLYWYLQNLGQGPELLIRYENEEAVDDSQLPKDRFSAERLKGVDSTLKIQPAELGDSAVYLCASSLDLSGGPETQYFGPGTRLLVL.

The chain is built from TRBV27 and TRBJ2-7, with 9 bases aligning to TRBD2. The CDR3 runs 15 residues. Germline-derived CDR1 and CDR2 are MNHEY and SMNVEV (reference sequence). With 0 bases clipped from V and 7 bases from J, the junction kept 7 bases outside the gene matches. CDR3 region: CASSLSGGGASEQYF. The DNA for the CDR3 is TGTGCCAGCAGTTTATCGGGCGGGGGGGCGTCAGAGCAGTACTTC.

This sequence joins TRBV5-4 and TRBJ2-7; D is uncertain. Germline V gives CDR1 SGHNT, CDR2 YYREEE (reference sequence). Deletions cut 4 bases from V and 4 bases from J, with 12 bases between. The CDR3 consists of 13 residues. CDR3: CASSRPDLYEQYF. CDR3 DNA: TGTGCCAGCAGCCGACCGGACCTGTACGAGCAGTACTTC.

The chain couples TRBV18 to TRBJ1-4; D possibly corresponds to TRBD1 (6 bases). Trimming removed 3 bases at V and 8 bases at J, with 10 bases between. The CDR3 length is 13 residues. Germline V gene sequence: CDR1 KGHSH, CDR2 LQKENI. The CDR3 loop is CASSPADREKLFF. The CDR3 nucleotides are TGTGCCAGCTCACCGGCAGACAGGGAAAAACTGTTTTTT.

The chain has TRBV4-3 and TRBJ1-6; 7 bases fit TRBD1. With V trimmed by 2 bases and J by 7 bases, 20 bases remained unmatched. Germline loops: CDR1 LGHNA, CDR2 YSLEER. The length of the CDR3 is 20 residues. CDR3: CASSQIGGPRVGSRNSPLHF. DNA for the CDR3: TGCGCCAGCAGCCAAATAGGGGGCCCGCGTGTAGGGAGCCGAAATTCACCCCTCCACTTT.

CDR3 DNA: TGTGCCAGCAGCGATATGACTGGCGTCCGTCGGGCTCGGTACTTC. Protein: CASSDMTGVRRARYF. V usage is TRBV2 and J usage is TRBJ2-7, with D unclear. The CDR3 consists of 15 residues. The germline V and J ends were trimmed by 6 bases and 12 bases, with 27 bases remaining between them. Germline values: CDR1 SNHLY, CDR2 FYNNEI.

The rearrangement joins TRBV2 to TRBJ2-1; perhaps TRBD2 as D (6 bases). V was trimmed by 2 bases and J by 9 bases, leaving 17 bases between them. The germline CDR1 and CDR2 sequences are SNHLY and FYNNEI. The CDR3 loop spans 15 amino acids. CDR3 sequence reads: CASSESRLAILEQFF. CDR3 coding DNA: TGTGCCAGCAGTGAATCTCGGCTAGCGATCCTTGAGCAGTTCTTC. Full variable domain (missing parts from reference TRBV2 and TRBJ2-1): EPEVTQTPSHQVTQMGQEVILRCVPISNHLYFYWYRQILGQKVEFLVSFYNNEISEKSEIFDDQFSVERPDGSNFTLKIRSTKLEDSAMYFCASSESRLAILEQFFGPGTRLTVL.

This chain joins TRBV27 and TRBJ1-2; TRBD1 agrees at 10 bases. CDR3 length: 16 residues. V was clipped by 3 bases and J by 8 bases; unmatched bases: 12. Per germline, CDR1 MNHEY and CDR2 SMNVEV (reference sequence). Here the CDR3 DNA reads TGTGCCAGCAGTTTCCGGGACAGGGGTATCGGTGGGGGCTACACCTTC. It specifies CASSFRDRGIGGGYTF.

As DNA, the CDR3 is TGCGCCAGCAGACCAGACAGGGGGAATCAGCCCCAGCATTTT. This gives the protein CASRPDRGNQPQHF. V and J are TRBV5-1 and TRBJ1-5; 9 bases align to TRBD1. J was trimmed by 4 bases and V by 5 bases; bases with no gene match: 4. This CDR3 has 14 residues. Germline CDR1 and CDR2: SGHRS and YFSETQ.

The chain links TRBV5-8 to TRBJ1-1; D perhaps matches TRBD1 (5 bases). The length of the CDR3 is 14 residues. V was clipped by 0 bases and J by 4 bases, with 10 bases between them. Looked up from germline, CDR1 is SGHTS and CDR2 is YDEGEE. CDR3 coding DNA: TGTGCCAGCAGCTTGGCCAGGGAGGGCACTGAAGCTTTCTTT. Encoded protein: CASSLAREGTEAFF.

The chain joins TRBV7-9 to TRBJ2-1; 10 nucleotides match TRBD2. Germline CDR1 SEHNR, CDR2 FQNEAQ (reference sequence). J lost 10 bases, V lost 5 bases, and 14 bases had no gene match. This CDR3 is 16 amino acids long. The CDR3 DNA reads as TGTGCCAGCAGCCCAGGAGCGGGAGGGCCGATAGGAGAGCAGTTCTTC. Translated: CASSPGAGGPIGEQFF.

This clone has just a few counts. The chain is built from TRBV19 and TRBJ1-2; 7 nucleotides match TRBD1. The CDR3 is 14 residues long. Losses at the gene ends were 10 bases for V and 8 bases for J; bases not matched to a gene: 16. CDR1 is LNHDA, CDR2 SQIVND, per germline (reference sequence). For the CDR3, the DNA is TGTGCCACTGGAGAGGAGGGACAGATAGGAGGCTACACCTTC. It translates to CATGEEGQIGGYTF.

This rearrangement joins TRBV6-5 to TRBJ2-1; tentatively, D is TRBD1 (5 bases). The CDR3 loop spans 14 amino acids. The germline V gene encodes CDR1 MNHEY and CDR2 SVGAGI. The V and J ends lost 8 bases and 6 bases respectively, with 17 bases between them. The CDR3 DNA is TGTGCCAGCGCCAGACAGACGCCAAGCAATGAGCAGTTCTTC. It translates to CASARQTPSNEQFF.

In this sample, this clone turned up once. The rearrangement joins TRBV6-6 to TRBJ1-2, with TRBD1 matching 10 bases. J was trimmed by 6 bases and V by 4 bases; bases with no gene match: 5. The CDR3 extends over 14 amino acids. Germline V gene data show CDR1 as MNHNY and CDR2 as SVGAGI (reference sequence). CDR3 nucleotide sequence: TGTGCCAGCAGTTCCCCCGGGACAGGGGATGGCTACACCTTC. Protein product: CASSSPGTGDGYTF.

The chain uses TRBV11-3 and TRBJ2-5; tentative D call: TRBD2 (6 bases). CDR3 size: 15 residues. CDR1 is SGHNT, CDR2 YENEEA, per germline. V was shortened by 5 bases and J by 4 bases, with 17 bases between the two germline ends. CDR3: CASSIRGNGRETQYF. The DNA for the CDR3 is TGTGCCAGCAGCATACGGGGGAATGGGCGAGAGACCCAGTACTTC. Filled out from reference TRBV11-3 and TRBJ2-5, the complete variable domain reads EAGVVQSPRYKIIEKKQPVAFWCNPISGHNTLYWYLQNLGQGPELLIRYENEEAVDDSQLPKDRFSAERLKGVDSTLKIQPAELGDSAVYLCASSIRGNGRETQYFGPGTRLLVL.

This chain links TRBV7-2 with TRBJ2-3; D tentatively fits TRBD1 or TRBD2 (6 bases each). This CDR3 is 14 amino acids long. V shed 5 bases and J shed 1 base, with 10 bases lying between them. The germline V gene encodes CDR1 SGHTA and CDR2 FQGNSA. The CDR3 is CASSPGARTDTQYF. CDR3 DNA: TGTGCCAGCAGCCCGGGGGCGCGCACAGATACGCAGTATTTT. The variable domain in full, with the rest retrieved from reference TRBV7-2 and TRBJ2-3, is GAGVSQSPSNKVTEKGKDVELRCDPISGHTALYWYRQSLGQGLEFLIYFQGNSAPDKSGLPSDRFSAERTGGSVSTLTIQRTQQEDSAVYLCASSPGARTDTQYFGPGTRLTVL.

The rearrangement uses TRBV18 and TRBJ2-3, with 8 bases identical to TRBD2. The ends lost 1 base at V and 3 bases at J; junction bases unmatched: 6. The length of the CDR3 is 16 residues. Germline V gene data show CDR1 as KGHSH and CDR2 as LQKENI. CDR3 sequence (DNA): TGTGCCAGCTCACCACAGACTAGCGTTAGTACAGATACGCAGTATTTT. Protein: CASSPQTSVSTDTQYF.